The 31 T cell receptor beta chains below come from one sample, sequenced in a study of T cell repertoires in cytomegalovirus infection. These receptors' targets are unknown. TCRdb ran MiXCR on the reads and lists one entry per CDR3 protein. The sample has 150,000 or so distinct CDR3 sequences, more than 25% seen once. The source was CD8+ T cells from cultured PBMCs, collected from culture after CMV antigen stimulation. These TCRs come from a human donor in good health (CMV status not recorded). Some clones in this sample may be carry-over from other donors' samples.

Many counts were recorded for this clonotype. The rearrangement uses TRBV12-3 or TRBV12-4 and TRBJ2-7, with TRBD1 as a possible D gene (6 bases). The V and J ends lost 6 bases and 3 bases respectively, with 9 bases between them. The CDR3 is 12 amino acids. In nucleotides, the CDR3 is TGTGCCAGCAGCCGGGACAACTACGAGCAGTACTTC. Translation gives CASSRDNYEQYF.

The chain is built from TRBV6-1 and TRBJ2-2, with 9 bases that match TRBD1. After removal of 7 bases from V and 6 bases from J, the junction contained 9 bases not matched to a gene. CDR3 size: 15 residues. CDR1 and CDR2 from the germline V gene are MNHNS and SASEGT. The CDR3, as DNA: TGTGCCAGCAACCTGGGACAGGGTCTCGCCGGGGAGCTGTTTTTT. This codes for CASNLGQGLAGELFF.

This clonotype has more than one count but fewer than ten. This chain links TRBV27 with TRBJ2-1; no clear D gene. This CDR3 is built from 16 residues. Germline V gives CDR1 MNHEY, CDR2 SMNVEV (reference sequence). Between the trimmed V and J ends, which lost 0 bases and 8 bases, there was a span of 17 bases. This CDR3 reads CASSLSGSIARYEQFF. CDR3 nucleotide sequence: TGTGCCAGCAGTTTATCCGGGTCAATCGCCAGATATGAGCAGTTCTTC.

The chain carries TRBV4-1 and TRBJ2-7; D is ambiguous. The CDR3 runs 17 residues. V lost 0 bases to trimming and J lost 0 bases, with 15 bases between them. Germline CDR1 is MGHRA and CDR2 is YSYEKL. The chain's CDR3 is CASSQDGVAGRSYEQYF. CDR3 sequence (DNA): TGCGCCAGCAGCCAAGATGGGGTAGCCGGCCGCTCCTACGAGCAGTACTTC.

Comments on this clonotype: This may be a read error, as it is one base from a much larger clone. As the CDR3 is not closed by the conserved phenylalanine or tryptophan, this likely results from a read error. The chain combines TRBV28 with TRBJ1-1, with D possibly TRBD1 on 6 matching bases. Germline CDR1 and CDR2: MDHEN and SYDVKM. Trimming removed 5 bases at V and 5 bases at J, with 15 bases between. The CDR3 contains 14 residues. The CDR3 loop is CASSPGVTWTEAFS. The DNA for the CDR3 is TGTGCCAGCAGTCCAGGGGTGACGTGGACTGAAGCTTTCTCT.

This clonotype showed up just once. The V and J genes are TRBV6-6 and TRBJ2-1; TRBD2 aligns across 9 bases. This CDR3 contains 15 residues. With V trimmed by 2 bases and J by 4 bases, 3 bases remained unmatched. Germline loops: CDR1 MNHNY, CDR2 SVGAGI (reference sequence). For the CDR3, the DNA is TGTGCCAGCAGTTACGCTAGCGGGGTATACAATGAGCAGTTCTTC. It encodes CASSYASGVYNEQFF.

J is TRBJ2-2 and V is TRBV4-2; D not certain. The V end was cut by 4 bases, the J end by 3 bases, with 9 bases between. Germline assignment: CDR1 LGHNA and CDR2 YNFKEQ. This CDR3 spans 14 amino acids. The CDR3 nucleotides read TGTGCCAGCAGCCCAATCAAGGACACCGGGGAGCTGTTTTTT. The encoded protein is CASSPIKDTGELFF.

This clonotype came up many times. The chain uses TRBV7-2 and TRBJ2-4; a possible D gene is TRBD2 (6 bases). Trimming left V 5 bases short and J 0 bases short, with 20 bases between. CDR3 length: 18 residues. Germline V CDR1 and CDR2: SGHTA, FQGNSA. The chain's CDR3 is CASSPENFYGGAKNIQYF. CDR3 nucleotide sequence: TGTGCCAGCAGCCCGGAAAATTTCTACGGGGGAGCCAAAAACATTCAGTACTTC. The full variable domain, with the rest looked up from reference TRBV7-2 and TRBJ2-4, is GAGVSQSPSNKVTEKGKDVELRCDPISGHTALYWYRQSLGQGLEFLIYFQGNSAPDKSGLPSDRFSAERTGGSVSTLTIQRTQQEDSAVYLCASSPENFYGGAKNIQYFGAGTRLSVL.

V is TRBV19 and J is TRBJ2-1; possibly TRBD1 or TRBD2 for D (6 bases each). Trimming shortened V by 5 bases and J by 4 bases, and 12 bases separated the two germline ends. The CDR3 consists of 14 residues. Germline CDR1 is LNHDA and CDR2 is SQIVND (reference sequence). This CDR3 is CASSFGGPYNEQFF. The CDR3 nucleotides read TGTGCCAGTAGTTTCGGGGGCCCATACAATGAGCAGTTCTTC.

This clonotype appeared a few times. This chain links TRBV19 with TRBJ1-6, with D possibly matching TRBD1 (5 bases). Trimming stripped 5 bases from V and 9 bases from J, with 20 bases between. This CDR3 contains 16 residues. The V gene's germline CDR1 is LNHDA and CDR2 SQIVND (reference sequence). The CDR3 sequence is CASSVHPGGVVSPLHF. The CDR3 DNA follows: TGTGCCAGTAGTGTTCATCCGGGGGGGGTAGTTTCACCCCTCCACTTT. Drawing the rest from reference TRBV19 and TRBJ1-6, the complete variable domain is DGGITQSPKYLFRKEGQNVTLSCEQNLNHDAMYWYRQDPGQGLRLIYYSQIVNDFQKGDIAEGYSVSREKKESFPLTVTSAQKNPTAFYLCASSVHPGGVVSPLHFGNGTRLTVT.

The chain has TRBV28 and TRBJ1-1; TRBD1 is a possible D gene (5 bases). Germline V gene sequence: CDR1 MDHEN, CDR2 SYDVKM. This CDR3 region has 15 residues. V lost 6 bases, J lost 11 bases, and 25 bases lay in between. The CDR3 coding sequence is TGTGCCAGCAGCCAATTGGGGGACTTACTTAGTCAGGCTTTCTTT. Its translation: CASSQLGDLLSQAFF.

This chain connects TRBV12-3 or TRBV12-4 to TRBJ2-7; TRBD1 might be the D (6 bases). This CDR3 has 15 amino acids. V was cut by 5 bases and J by 0 bases, with 14 bases left in between. DNA of the CDR3: TGTGCCAGCAGTCCCCCAGGACAGATCTCCTACGAGCAGTACTTC. This codes for CASSPPGQISYEQYF.

The rearrangement links TRBV25-1 to TRBJ2-1, with 11 bases lining up with TRBD2. Germline lookup yields CDR1 MGHDK and CDR2 SYGVNS. The V and J ends lost 3 bases and 4 bases, in that order; junction bases with no gene match: 2. The CDR3 extends over 15 amino acids. CDR3 in amino acids: CASSETSGTYNEQFF. The DNA of the CDR3 is TGTGCCAGCAGTGAGACTAGCGGGACGTACAATGAGCAGTTCTTC.

The V call is TRBV12-3 or TRBV12-4, the J call TRBJ2-1, with a weak D call TRBD1 (6 bases). The V end lost 6 bases, the J end lost 8 bases, and 11 bases lay between the germline ends. The CDR3 runs 12 residues. CDR3: CASSWGQYEQFF. The DNA of the CDR3 is TGTGCCAGCAGCTGGGGACAATATGAGCAGTTCTTC.

The CDR3 spells CASIRATSGGLETQYF. CDR3 nucleotide sequence: TGTGCCAGCATCCGCGCGACTAGCGGGGGGCTAGAGACCCAGTACTTC. This chain uses TRBV12-3 or TRBV12-4 with TRBJ2-5; 13 positions agree with TRBD2. With V trimmed by 7 bases and J by 4 bases, 9 bases remained unmatched. CDR3 length: 16 amino acids.

This clonotype was found a few times. The chain links TRBV12-3 or TRBV12-4 to TRBJ2-7, with TRBD2 matching over 7 bases. Trimming removed 0 bases from V and 7 bases from J; junction bases left unmatched: 0. CDR3 length equals 12 residues. The CDR3 sequence is CASSLAAGEQYF. CDR3 bases: TGTGCCAGCAGTTTAGCAGCGGGGGAGCAGTACTTC.

The rearrangement joins TRBV5-6 to TRBJ2-7; D is possibly TRBD2 (5 bases). The CDR3 loop spans 12 amino acids. The V end was cut by 4 bases, the J end by 7 bases, with 12 bases between. Germline V gene sequence: CDR1 SGHDT, CDR2 YYEEEE. Here the CDR3 DNA reads TGTGCCAGCAGCCTCCTCCCGGGAGAGCAGTACTTC. It encodes CASSLLPGEQYF.

The V gene is TRBV7-1, the J gene TRBJ2-7; 12 nucleotides agree with TRBD1. TRBV7-1 qualifies as an ORF whose function is uncertain. The junction had 6 bases not matched to a gene; V was cut back by 5 bases and J by 4 bases. The CDR3 runs to 15 residues. For the CDR3, the DNA is TGTGCCAGCAGCGCCGGGACAGGGGGCGCGTACGAGCAGTACTTC. Its translation is CASSAGTGGAYEQYF.

The chain employs TRBV7-3 and TRBJ2-1; either TRBD1 or TRBD2 may supply D (5 bases each). V lost 5 bases to trimming and J lost 0 bases, with 14 bases between them. The CDR3 totals 16 residues. Germline values: CDR1 SGHTA, CDR2 FQGTGA. The CDR3 region is CASSETSGSSYNEQFF. As DNA, the CDR3 is TGTGCCAGCAGCGAGACTTCAGGGAGCTCCTACAATGAGCAGTTCTTC.

In its sample, this clonotype was seen many times. The chain uses TRBV7-2 and TRBJ2-3; no definite D call. CDR3 length: 13 residues. The germline CDR1 and CDR2 sequences are SGHTA and FQGNSA. The V end was cut by 3 bases, the J end by 1 base, with 5 bases between. CDR3 in amino acids: CASSFTGTDTQYF. In DNA form, the CDR3 reads TGTGCCAGCAGCTTTACAGGCACAGATACGCAGTATTTT.

This chain joins TRBV27 and TRBJ1-5, with D perhaps matching TRBD1 (5 bases). The CDR3 is 15 residues long. V was cut by 3 bases and J by 3 bases, with 12 bases left in between. CDR1 is MNHEY and CDR2 is SMNVEV in the germline V gene (reference sequence). CDR3 protein: CASSFGTLPNQPQHF. CDR3 DNA: TGTGCCAGCAGTTTCGGGACCCTCCCCAATCAGCCCCAGCATTTT.

The V and J genes are TRBV12-3 or TRBV12-4 and TRBJ2-1; D might be TRBD2 (5 bases). Trimming removed 5 bases at V and 7 bases at J, with 6 bases between. CDR3 length equals 11 residues. CDR3 sequence reads: CASSEGNEQFF. As DNA, the CDR3 is TGTGCCAGCAGTGAGGGAAATGAGCAGTTCTTC.

This clonotype came up a few times. The V gene is TRBV7-8, the J gene TRBJ2-4; 7 bases are shared with TRBD1. Germline V lookup: CDR1 SGHVS, CDR2 FQNEAQ. The ends lost 1 base at V and 6 bases at J; junction bases unmatched: 6. CDR3 length equals 15 residues. DNA of the CDR3: TGTGCCAGCAGCTTAGGTCTGGGACAGACAAACATTCAGTACTTC. Residues: CASSLGLGQTNIQYF.

The chain carries TRBV15 and TRBJ1-5; tentative D call: TRBD1 (6 bases). Germline-derived CDR1 and CDR2 are LNHNV and YYDKDF (reference sequence). The length of the CDR3 is 13 residues. With 4 bases removed from V and 6 bases from J, the gap between germline ends came to 10 bases. CDR3 sequence (DNA): TGTGCCACCAGCACCAACAGGGCTCAGCCCCAGCATTTT. This encodes CATSTNRAQPQHF.

This sequence joins TRBV27 and TRBJ1-1; TRBD1 is a possible D gene (5 bases). Trimming shortened V by 6 bases and J by 1 base, and 9 bases separated the two germline ends. The germline CDR1 and CDR2 sequences are MNHEY and SMNVEV (reference sequence). This CDR3 contains 13 residues. CDR3 sequence (DNA): TGTGCCAGCAGGCCTGGGGGGAACACTGAAGCTTTCTTT. This codes for CASRPGGNTEAFF.

At least ten counts were recorded for this clonotype. V is TRBV6-1 and J is TRBJ1-1; D is unclear. The CDR3 covers 13 residues. V lost 6 bases, J lost 8 bases, and 16 bases lay in between. The V gene's germline CDR1 is MNHNS and CDR2 SASEGT. CDR3 loop: CASSRVKGWEAFF. As DNA, the CDR3 is TGTGCCAGCAGCCGCGTTAAGGGATGGGAAGCTTTCTTT.

The chain uses TRBV29-1 and TRBJ2-7, with 10 nucleotides matching TRBD1. The J segment lost 0 bases and the V segment lost 7 bases, leaving 3 bases of the junction unmatched. The CDR3 loop spans 13 amino acids. Germline loops: CDR1 SQVTM, CDR2 ANQGSEA. The CDR3 region has the DNA TGCAGCGGTCGACAGGGGGCCTCCTACGAGCAGTACTTC. Residues: CSGRQGASYEQYF.

The rearrangement links TRBV7-2 to TRBJ1-1, with D possibly being TRBD1 (6 bases). The CDR3 has 15 residues. The V gene's germline CDR1 is SGHTA and CDR2 FQGNSA. V gave up 4 bases and J gave up 0 bases, with 12 bases separating them. For the CDR3, the DNA is TGTGCCAGCAGCTCTACCGGACAGATGAACACTGAAGCTTTCTTT. Residues: CASSSTGQMNTEAFF. Variable domain in full (rest from reference TRBV7-2 and TRBJ1-1): GAGVSQSPSNKVTEKGKDVELRCDPISGHTALYWYRQSLGQGLEFLIYFQGNSAPDKSGLPSDRFSAERTGGSVSTLTIQRTQQEDSAVYLCASSSTGQMNTEAFFGQGTRLTVV.

This clonotype was seen ten or more times. The rearrangement uses TRBV7-8 and TRBJ2-5; D is undetermined. The ends were cut back, 6 bases at V and 2 bases at J, with 7 bases in the middle. This CDR3 has 12 residues. Germline loops: CDR1 SGHVS, CDR2 FQNEAQ. DNA for the CDR3: TGTGCCAGCAGTACCGAACAAGAGACCCAGTACTTC. The encoded protein is CASSTEQETQYF.

This chain uses TRBV11-2 with TRBJ2-3; D uncertain. Trimming left V 2 bases short and J 1 base short, with 7 bases between. Germline CDR1 and CDR2: SGHAT and FQNNGV. This CDR3 has 14 amino acids. The CDR3 nucleotides read TGTGCCAGCAGCTTATATCCCGGCACAGATACGCAGTATTTT. Translated, it gives CASSLYPGTDTQYF.

In its sample, this clonotype was seen many times. This chain connects TRBV11-2 to TRBJ2-3; D not resolved. Trimming left V 1 base short and J 0 bases short, with 8 bases between. The CDR3 runs to 15 residues. In germline, CDR1 is SGHAT, CDR2 FQNNGV. CDR3 protein: CASSLAGPSTDTQYF. The CDR3 DNA sequence: TGTGCCAGCAGCTTAGCTGGGCCTAGCACAGATACGCAGTATTTT.